These T cell receptor beta chains were read from a single sample in a study of blood T cell repertoires in COVID-19. TCRdb's copy holds only in-frame clones and misses some; the assay was immunoSEQ multiplex PCR. This sample has around 300,000 clones, with about nine tenths found just once. Source material: PBMCs or T cells enriched from blood (not recorded which). These receptor sequences come from a woman aged 25-40 years who had recovered from COVID-19. Both conserved end residues are part of each CDR3. Each record gives: CDR3 DNA, CDR3 protein, J gene, D gene, clone size, V gene. A D gene is named only where the DNA matches it firmly. Expanded clones are given a class, and other clones once, few, many or no size at all.

cdr3_nt: TGTGCCAGCAGCGTGGGGGGAGACACACGTGGCGCGGGGGAGCTGTTTTTT
cdr3_aa: CASSVGGDTRGAGELFF
j_call: TRBJ2-2
d_call: -
clone_size: -
v_call: TRBV9

cdr3_nt: TGCAGTGCTAGTTTGGCGGGGGGGAACAATGAGCAGTTCTTC
cdr3_aa: CSASLAGGNNEQFF
j_call: TRBJ2-1
d_call: TRBD2
clone_size: -
v_call: TRBV20-1

cdr3_nt: TGTGCCAGCAGCTGGGACAGCAATGAGCAGTTCTTC
cdr3_aa: CASSWDSNEQFF
j_call: TRBJ2-1
d_call: TRBD1
clone_size: -
v_call: TRBV5-4

cdr3_nt: TGTGCCACCAGCAGAGGTACAGGGGGCATTGATACGCAGTATTTT
cdr3_aa: CATSRGTGGIDTQYF
j_call: TRBJ2-3
d_call: TRBD1
clone_size: -
v_call: TRBV15

cdr3_nt: TGTGCCAGTAGTACTGGGGCGAGCTCAGATACGCAGTATTTT
cdr3_aa: CASSTGASSDTQYF
j_call: TRBJ2-3
d_call: -
clone_size: -
v_call: TRBV19

cdr3_nt: TGTGCCAGTAGTATGCGCGCCTGGGGGGTGTACGAGCAGTACTTC
cdr3_aa: CASSMRAWGVYEQYF
j_call: TRBJ2-7
d_call: -
clone_size: -
v_call: TRBV19

cdr3_nt: TGTGCCAGCAGCCCCAGTGCGGGAGGGCAGGACAATGAGCAGTTCTTC
cdr3_aa: CASSPSAGGQDNEQFF
j_call: TRBJ2-1
d_call: TRBD2
clone_size: -
v_call: TRBV7-9

cdr3_nt: TGTGCCAGTAAGACTCGTCCCGGGACAGGCGACAATCAGCCCCAGCATTTT
cdr3_aa: CASKTRPGTGDNQPQHF
j_call: TRBJ1-5
d_call: TRBD1
clone_size: -
v_call: TRBV19

cdr3_nt: TGTGCCAGCAGCTTAACCGGGAGGGGTGAAGCTTTCTTT
cdr3_aa: CASSLTGRGEAFF
j_call: TRBJ1-1
d_call: -
clone_size: -
v_call: TRBV3-1/TRBV3-2

cdr3_nt: TGCGCCAGCAGCGGGGGGCCGTTAGAGCGGGAGGGTCGCCGGAACATTCAGTACTTC
cdr3_aa: CASSGGPLEREGRRNIQYF
j_call: TRBJ2-4
d_call: TRBD2
clone_size: -
v_call: TRBV5-1

cdr3_nt: TGCAGTGCTAGTAACTCCCGAGAGCTGTTTTTT
cdr3_aa: CSASNSRELFF
j_call: TRBJ2-2
d_call: -
clone_size: -
v_call: TRBV20-1

cdr3_nt: TGTGCCAGCAATGAACGGGAGAGCACAGATACGCAGTATTTT
cdr3_aa: CASNERESTDTQYF
j_call: TRBJ2-3
d_call: -
clone_size: few
v_call: TRBV2

cdr3_nt: TGTGCCAGCAGCCTCTCCCCGGGACTAGCGGGAGTTATCTCCTACGAGCAGTACTTC
cdr3_aa: CASSLSPGLAGVISYEQYF
j_call: TRBJ2-7
d_call: TRBD2
clone_size: -
v_call: TRBV7-2

cdr3_nt: TGTGCCAGCAGTGCGAGGGGGCAAAATGAAGCTTTCTTT
cdr3_aa: CASSARGQNEAFF
j_call: TRBJ1-1
d_call: TRBD1
clone_size: -
v_call: TRBV9